Below are 15 T cell receptor beta chains sequenced from a single sample in a study of graft-versus-host responses after intestinal transplantation. Profiled with immunoSEQ multiplex PCR; TCRdb holds only in-frame clones, not every one. Of 110,000 to 150,000 clones in the sample, nearly 95% were seen once. The antigens these receptors bind are not known. Specimen: unstimulated CD4+ T cells sorted from spleen or lymph node cells, collected before intestinal transplant. The receptor source for this set is a human donor who received an intestinal transplant.

The gene calls are TRBV6-5 and TRBJ2-3, with 11 bases lining up with TRBD1. J was trimmed by 4 bases and V by 0 bases; bases with no gene match: 3. Germline V gene data show CDR1 as MNHEY and CDR2 as SVGAGI. This CDR3 is built from 16 residues. The CDR3 region has the DNA TGTGCCAGCAGTTACTCGGACAGGGGGCGGGCAGATACGCAGTATTTT. Translating it yields CASSYSDRGRADTQYF.

The chain carries TRBV11-2 and TRBJ1-1, with D maybe TRBD1 (5 bases). V was trimmed by 1 base and J by 1 base, leaving 7 bases between them. This CDR3 has 14 residues. The germline CDR1 and CDR2 sequences are SGHAT and FQNNGV. The CDR3 DNA sequence: TGTGCCAGCAGCTTAGTTGGGACGAACACTGAAGCTTTCTTT. Protein product: CASSLVGTNTEAFF.

This chain joins TRBV18 and TRBJ2-2, with 7 bases matching TRBD2. The ends lost 3 bases at V and 6 bases at J; junction bases unmatched: 4. This CDR3 region has 14 residues. Germline assignment: CDR1 KGHSH and CDR2 LQKENI. The CDR3 DNA is TGTGCCAGCTCACCGGGGGGGATTGCCGGGGAGCTGTTTTTT. The encoded protein is CASSPGGIAGELFF. Drawing the rest from reference TRBV18 and TRBJ2-2, the complete variable domain is NAGVMQNPRHLVRRRGQEARLRCSPMKGHSHVYWYRQLPEEGLKFMVYLQKENIIDESGMPKERFSAEFPKEGPSILRIQQVVRGDSAAYFCASSPGGIAGELFFGEGSRLTVL.

This clone showed up just once. J is TRBJ2-5 and V is TRBV5-1; no definite D call. Germline CDR1 and CDR2: SGHRS and YFSETQ. The CDR3 is made up of 12 amino acids. V shed 0 bases and J shed 4 bases, with 4 bases lying between them. CDR3 protein: CASSLDLETQYF. For the CDR3, the DNA is TGCGCCAGCAGCTTGGATCTAGAGACCCAGTACTTC.

This chain uses TRBV5-6 with TRBJ2-5; 12 bases agree with TRBD1. There are 17 residues in the CDR3. The V gene end was trimmed by 0 bases and the J gene end by 5 bases; junction bases not matched to a gene: 8. In germline, CDR1 is SGHDT, CDR2 YYEEEE. CDR3 loop: CASSLAGTGGPGETQYF. The CDR3 DNA follows: TGTGCCAGCAGCTTGGCCGGGACAGGGGGCCCGGGGGAGACCCAGTACTTC. Full variable domain (rest looked up from reference TRBV5-6 and TRBJ2-5): DAGVTQSPTHLIKTRGQQVTLRCSPKSGHDTVSWYQQALGQGPQFIFQYYEEEERQRGNFPDRFSGHQFPNYSSELNVNALLLGDSALYLCASSLAGTGGPGETQYFGPGTRLLVL.

The chain links TRBV5-1 to TRBJ1-2, with 9 bases aligning to TRBD1. V lost 0 bases to trimming and J lost 4 bases; unmatched junction nucleotides: 4. This CDR3 region has 15 residues. Germline CDR1 SGHRS, CDR2 YFSETQ. CDR3 sequence reads: CASSLDRTGVYGYTF. The CDR3 coding sequence is TGCGCCAGCAGCTTGGATCGGACAGGGGTCTATGGCTACACCTTC.

The chain recombines TRBV30 with TRBJ2-7, with TRBD1 identical over 8 bases. This CDR3 has 16 amino acids. Germline V CDR1 and CDR2: GTSNPN, SVGIG (reference sequence). The V gene end was trimmed by 2 bases and the J gene end by 2 bases; junction bases not matched to a gene: 11. The CDR3 nucleotides are TGTGCCTGGAGTATACCACGGACAGGGCCTACCTACGAGCAGTACTTC. As protein: CAWSIPRTGPTYEQYF.

The chain recombines TRBV9 with TRBJ1-1, with no clear D. The CDR3 consists of 13 residues. V dropped 0 bases and J dropped 12 bases, with 15 bases sitting between them. Germline loops: CDR1 SGDLS, CDR2 YYNGEE. The CDR3 DNA is TGTGCCAGCAGCGTAGAGCGCCCTACTGACTCTTTCTTT. Protein: CASSVERPTDSFF.

The CDR3 nucleotides read TGCGCCAGCAGCTACTACCAGGGATCTGAAGCTTTCTTT. Translating gives CASSYYQGSEAFF. The gene calls are TRBV5-1 and TRBJ1-1; perhaps TRBD1 as D (5 bases). With 3 bases removed from V and 6 bases from J, the gap between germline ends came to 12 bases. The CDR3 contains 13 residues. Germline CDR1 and CDR2: SGHRS and YFSETQ. Variable domain in full (rest from reference TRBV5-1 and TRBJ1-1): KAGVTQTPRYLIKTRGQQVTLSCSPISGHRSVSWYQQTPGQGLQFLFEYFSETQRNKGNFPGRFSGRQFSNSRSEMNVSTLELGDSALYLCASSYYQGSEAFFGQGTRLTVV.

The V and J genes are TRBV2 and TRBJ2-7, with TRBD1 matching 9 bases. The CDR3 loop spans 13 amino acids. Trimming took 8 bases from V and 2 from J; bases not matched to a gene: 4. From germline, CDR1 is SNHLY and CDR2 FYNNEI. The CDR3: CASGTGRPYEQYF. For the CDR3, the DNA is TGTGCCAGCGGGACAGGGAGGCCCTACGAGCAGTACTTC.

The chain combines TRBV15 with TRBJ2-1; a possible D gene is TRBD2 (6 bases). The germline V and J ends were trimmed by 1 base and 7 bases, with 14 bases remaining between them. The CDR3 totals 15 residues. Germline V gene data show CDR1 as LNHNV and CDR2 as YYDKDF (reference sequence). CDR3 coding DNA: TGTGCCACCAGCAGAGGAACGGCTAGCGAAAATGAGCAGTTCTTC. It encodes CATSRGTASENEQFF.

The chain uses TRBV5-1 and TRBJ1-3, with D possibly matching TRBD1 (6 bases). The germline V gene has CDR1 SGHRS and CDR2 YFSETQ. CDR3 length equals 14 residues. The V end lost 9 bases, the J end lost 0 bases, and 13 bases lay between the germline ends. The CDR3 protein is CANNPQGSGNTIYF. The CDR3 DNA is TGCGCCAACAATCCACAGGGCTCTGGAAACACCATATATTTT.

The V and J genes are TRBV5-1 and TRBJ2-1, with 8 bases fitting TRBD1. The germline V gene encodes CDR1 SGHRS and CDR2 YFSETQ. The CDR3 has 15 amino acids. Trimming took 0 bases from V and 6 from J; bases not matched to a gene: 5. The CDR3 is CASSLADRVVNEQFF. The CDR3 DNA reads TGCGCCAGCAGCTTGGCGGACAGGGTCGTCAATGAGCAGTTCTTC. The full variable domain, its missing parts supplied by reference TRBV5-1 and TRBJ2-1, is KAGVTQTPRYLIKTRGQQVTLSCSPISGHRSVSWYQQTPGQGLQFLFEYFSETQRNKGNFPGRFSGRQFSNSRSEMNVSTLELGDSALYLCASSLADRVVNEQFFGPGTRLTVL.

CDR3 amino acids: CASSGTVSNQPQHF. Here the CDR3 DNA reads TGTGCCAGCAGCGGTACGGTTAGCAATCAGCCCCAGCATTTT. The rearrangement uses TRBV9 and TRBJ1-5; D is unclear. Trimming cost V 3 bases and J 0 bases, with 7 bases left between them. This CDR3 is built from 14 residues. Germline-derived CDR1 and CDR2 are SGDLS and YYNGEE.

In this sample, this clone turned up once. The rearrangement joins TRBV4-1 to TRBJ2-1; D unclear. CDR1 and CDR2 from the germline V gene are MGHRA and YSYEKL. This CDR3 contains 18 residues. Between the trimmed V and J ends, which lost 0 bases and 6 bases, there was a span of 21 bases. The CDR3 loop is CASSQDRVRLLHSNEQFF. For the CDR3, the DNA is TGCGCCAGCAGCCAAGATAGGGTTCGGCTCCTTCATTCCAATGAGCAGTTCTTC.